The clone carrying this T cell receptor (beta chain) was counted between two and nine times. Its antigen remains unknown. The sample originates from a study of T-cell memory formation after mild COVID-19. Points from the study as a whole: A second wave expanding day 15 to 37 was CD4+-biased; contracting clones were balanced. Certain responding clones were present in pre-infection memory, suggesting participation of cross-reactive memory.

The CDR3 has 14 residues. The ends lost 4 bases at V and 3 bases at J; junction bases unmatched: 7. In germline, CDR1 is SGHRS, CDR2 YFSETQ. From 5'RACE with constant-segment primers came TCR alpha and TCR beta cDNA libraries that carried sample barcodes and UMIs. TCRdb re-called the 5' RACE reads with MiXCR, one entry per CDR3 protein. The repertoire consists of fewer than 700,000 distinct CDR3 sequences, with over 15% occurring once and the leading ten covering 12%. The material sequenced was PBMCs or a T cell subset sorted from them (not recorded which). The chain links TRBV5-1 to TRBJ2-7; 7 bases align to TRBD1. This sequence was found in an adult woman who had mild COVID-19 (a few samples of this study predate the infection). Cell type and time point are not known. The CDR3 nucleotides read TGCGCCAGCAGCCACCCCACAGGGGACTACGAGCAGTACTTC. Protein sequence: CASSHPTGDYEQYF.